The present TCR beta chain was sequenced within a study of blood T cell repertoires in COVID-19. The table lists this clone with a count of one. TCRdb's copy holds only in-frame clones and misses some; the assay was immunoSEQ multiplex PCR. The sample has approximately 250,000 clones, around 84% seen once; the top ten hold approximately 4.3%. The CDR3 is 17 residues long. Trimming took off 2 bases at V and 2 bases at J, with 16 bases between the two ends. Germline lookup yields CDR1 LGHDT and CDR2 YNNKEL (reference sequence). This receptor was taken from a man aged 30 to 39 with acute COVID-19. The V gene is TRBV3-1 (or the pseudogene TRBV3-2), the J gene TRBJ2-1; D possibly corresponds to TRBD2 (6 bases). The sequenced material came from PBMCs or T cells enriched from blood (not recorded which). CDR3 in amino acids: CASSQNPGGPTYNEQFF. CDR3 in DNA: TGTGCCAGCAGCCAAAACCCCGGGGGACCAACCTACAATGAGCAGTTCTTC.